A selection of T cell receptor beta chains follows, all from one sample in a study of blood T cell repertoires in COVID-19. The repertoire was sequenced with immunoSEQ multiplex PCR; TCRdb's copy has only in-frame clones and lacks some. The table includes about 480,000 clones, 80% to 90% detected once. Sequencing input: peripheral blood. These TCRs come from a man between 18 and 35 years old with COVID-19, enrolled during active disease. Both conserved end residues are trimmed from each CDR3.

TRBJ2-1 TRBV5-1 14 ASSLFGQGAYNEQF
TRBJ2-3 TRBV12-3/TRBV12-4 10 ASRLATDTQY
TRBJ2-1 TRBV5-4 10 ASSPPGAEQF
TRBJ1-4 TRBV15 12 ATSRVATNEKLF
TRBJ2-3 TRBV30 12 AWGSGTGADTQY
TRBJ1-3 TRBV27 15 ASSSDSLSLSGNTIY
TRBJ2-7 TRBV7-8 10 ASSPYRGLAD
TRBJ1-1 TRBV5-1 12 ASSLDRYNTEAF
TRBJ1-4 TRBV19 13 ASTMGGGTNEKLF
TRBJ1-2 TRBV5-1 12 ASSLEGLNYGYT
TRBJ2-1 TRBV11-3 15 ASSPRVAGGSWNEQF
TRBJ1-6 TRBV6-5 11 ASRTGLNSPLH
TRBJ2-1 TRBV29-1 12 SVARLAGSNEQF
TRBJ2-4 TRBV5-1 11 ASSSTGGNIQY
TRBJ1-1 TRBV7-9 13 ASITTDAGVTEAF
TRBJ1-1 TRBV7-8 11 ASSRPGNTEAF
TRBJ1-3 TRBV14 14 ASSLGTGTTGNTIY
TRBJ2-3 TRBV5-8 13 ASSLILAGTDTQY
TRBJ2-7 TRBV28 14 ASSHIDTSGSYEQY
TRBJ1-3 TRBV5-1 14 ASSLEGQGSGNTIY
TRBJ2-7 TRBV7-9 13 ASSLVSGSSYEQY
TRBJ1-1 TRBV24-1 11 ATSDFGNTEAF
TRBJ2-5 TRBV14 13 ASSRLIGSQETQY
TRBJ1-1 TRBV9 11 ASSQGVNTEAF
TRBJ2-2 TRBV13 14 ASSSYGQGYTGELF
TRBJ2-1 TRBV7-2 14 ASSLPGGSSYNEQF